This is a list of T cell receptor beta chains from one sample in a study of technical replicates of blood from a handful of donors. This table comes from immunoSEQ multiplex PCR, and its TCRdb copy is limited to in-frame clones, with some not included. The data hold some 79,000 clones, with approximately 91% observed a single time. Specimen: T cells isolated from PBMCs. The receptors were sampled from a human donor in good health. Some clones in this sample may be carry-over from other donors' samples. Both conserved end residues are part of each CDR3. The D gene is left open where the match is weak. The size field is filled for only some rows; it gives once, few, many or a size class.

clone_size | d_call | j_call | v_call | cdr3_aa | cdr3_nt
- | TRBD1 | TRBJ2-3 | TRBV2 | CASSRQGATDTQYF | TGTGCCAGCAGTCGACAGGGGGCCACAGATACGCAGTATTTT
- | - | TRBJ2-3 | TRBV7-2 | CASGEVGTDTQYF | TGTGCCAGCGGAGAAGTTGGGACAGATACGCAGTATTTT
- | TRBD1 | TRBJ2-1 | TRBV7-9 | CASSKGTAYNEQFF | TGTGCCAGCAGCAAGGGGACAGCCTACAATGAGCAGTTCTTC
- | TRBD1 | TRBJ2-7 | TRBV29-1 | CSVGTGEQEQYF | TGCAGCGTTGGGACAGGCGAACAGGAGCAGTACTTC
- | TRBD2 | TRBJ2-5 | TRBV5-4 | CASSLGAGGETQYF | TGTGCCAGCAGCTTGGGTGCGGGAGGAGAGACCCAGTACTTC
- | - | TRBJ2-7 | TRBV19 | CASSTERTGSSYEQYF | TGTGCCAGTAGTACGGAAAGGACTGGGAGCTCCTACGAGCAGTACTTC
few | - | TRBJ1-1 | TRBV19 | CASSTVGTMDTEAFF | TGTGCCAGTAGTACAGTCGGGACTATGGACACTGAAGCTTTCTTT
- | TRBD2 | TRBJ2-3 | TRBV2 | CASSEKGLGLGGDTQYF | TGTGCCAGCAGTGAAAAAGGTTTGGGACTAGGGGGAGATACGCAGTATTTT
- | TRBD2 | TRBJ2-1 | TRBV11-2 | CASSLLAGNEQFF | TGTGCCAGCAGCTTACTAGCGGGGAATGAGCAGTTCTTC
- | - | TRBJ2-7 | TRBV28 | CASRRQGGTYEQYF | TGTGCCAGCAGGCGACAGGGAGGTACCTACGAGCAGTACTTC
few | - | TRBJ1-1 | TRBV6-6 | CASRKEVNTEAFF | TGTGCCAGCAGAAAAGAGGTAAACACTGAAGCTTTCTTT
- | - | TRBJ1-3 | TRBV5-1 | CASSPYRVFSGNTIYF | TGCGCCAGCAGCCCATACAGGGTTTTTTCAGGAAACACCATATATTTT
- | TRBD2 | TRBJ2-1 | TRBV7-6 | CASSSGLDSYNEQFF | TGTGCCAGCAGCTCAGGACTAGACTCCTACAATGAGCAGTTCTTC
- | - | TRBJ2-7 | TRBV6-5 | CASSYSADNYEQYF | TGTGCCAGCAGTTACTCGGCGGATAACTACGAGCAGTACTTC
- | TRBD1 | TRBJ2-7 | TRBV6-5 | CASSYAGTGGYEQYF | TGTGCCAGCAGTTACGCCGGGACAGGGGGCTACGAGCAGTACTTC
- | - | TRBJ1-4 | TRBV9 | CASSSQSVTGNLASNEKLFF | TGTGCCAGCAGCTCCCAATCAGTAACAGGGAATCTTGCGAGTAATGAAAAACTGTTTTTT
- | TRBD1 | TRBJ2-7 | TRBV11-2 | CASSWSTGNEQYF | TGTGCCAGCAGCTGGTCGACAGGGAACGAGCAGTACTTC